The sequence of this T cell receptor beta chain was determined in a study of technical replicates of blood from several donors. CDR3 length equals 15 residues. V dropped 2 bases and J dropped 0 bases, with 10 bases sitting between them. Germline values: CDR1 SGHAT, CDR2 FQNNGV. The table came from immunoSEQ multiplex PCR; TCRdb's copy has only in-frame clones and leaves some out. The sample has some 82,000 clones, approximately 97% seen once; the top ten hold 0.15% to 0.2%. Sequencing was performed on T cells isolated from PBMCs. The rearrangement joins TRBV11-2 to TRBJ1-1, with D uncertain. The clonotype originates from a human donor in good health. CDR3 loop: CASSLLRSLNTEAFF. The CDR3 bases are TGTGCCAGCAGCTTACTTAGGAGTTTGAACACTGAAGCTTTCTTT.